Shown below are 20 T cell receptor beta chains from a single sample sequenced in a study of regulatory T cells in long-lasting Graves disease. The sample's time point: persistent/refractory GD, antithyroid drugs over 5 years with positive TRAb. PBMC-derived RNA was used for the TCR library. In building TCR beta libraries, iRepertoire HTBI primers were used together with Arm-PCR of CDR3 regions. A single record per CDR3 protein comes from TCRdb applying MiXCR to the multiplex PCR reads. The table lists about 470,000 distinct CDR3 sequences, around a fifth of them singletons. Source: peripheral blood mononuclear cells (PBMCs), taken when the disease was refractory, from a patient treated with antithyroid drugs. The receptors were sampled from a female donor with Graves disease.

V usage is TRBV25-1 and J usage is TRBJ2-5; the match to TRBD1 covers 7 bases. Germline loops: CDR1 MGHDK, CDR2 SYGVNS. The V and J ends lost 8 bases and 5 bases, in that order; junction bases with no gene match: 8. CDR3 length equals 13 residues. CDR3 nucleotide sequence: TGTGCCAGCCGGGACAGCGGCTGGGAGACCCAGTACTTC. Translation gives CASRDSGWETQYF.

The CDR3 nucleotides read TGTGCCAGCAGCCCACCCCCGGTAGGGGTGGCAGATACGCAGTATTTT. It translates to CASSPPPVGVADTQYF. V and J are TRBV11-3 and TRBJ2-3, with TRBD1 as a possible D gene (5 bases). The CDR3 contains 16 residues. Looked up from germline, CDR1 is SGHNT and CDR2 is YENEEA. Trimming removed 5 bases from V and 4 bases from J, with 19 bases in between.

This clonotype was detected many times. The chain couples TRBV24-1 to TRBJ1-5; 11 nucleotides agree with TRBD1. With V trimmed by 4 bases and J by 2 bases, 3 bases remained unmatched. Germline V gene data show CDR1 as KGHDR and CDR2 as SFDVKD. This CDR3 spans 16 amino acids. CDR3 region: CATSEGGQGGNQPQHF. The DNA of the CDR3 is TGTGCCACCAGTGAGGGGGGACAGGGGGGCAATCAGCCCCAGCATTTT.

This clonotype was observed a few times. J is TRBJ2-2 and V is TRBV4-1; D not resolved. Trimming removed 2 bases from V and 0 bases from J, with 7 bases in between. Per the germline V gene, CDR1 is MGHRA and CDR2 is YSYEKL. The CDR3 loop spans 15 amino acids. CDR3 bases: TGCGCCAGCAGCCAACAAATTACGAACACCGGGGAGCTGTTTTTT. As protein: CASSQQITNTGELFF.

This clonotype was observed a single time. CDR3 residues: CASSPQAGGHYNEQFF. The CDR3 bases are TGTGCCAGCTCACCACAAGCGGGAGGGCATTACAATGAGCAGTTCTTC. This chain uses TRBV18 with TRBJ2-1; TRBD2 agrees at 10 bases. Germline assignment: CDR1 KGHSH and CDR2 LQKENI. This CDR3 spans 16 amino acids. The V gene end was trimmed by 1 base and the J gene end by 4 bases; junction bases not matched to a gene: 4.

V is TRBV15 and J is TRBJ2-1; 7 nucleotides match TRBD1. The CDR3 loop spans 13 amino acids. The trim removed 5 bases at V and 9 bases at J, leaving 7 bases unmatched. Germline V gene data show CDR1 as LNHNV and CDR2 as YYDKDF (reference sequence). CDR3 bases: TGTGCCACCAGCTGGAACAGGGGCGGTGAGCAGTTCTTC. This translates into CATSWNRGGEQFF.

This clonotype was observed many times. V gene TRBV28 combines with J gene TRBJ1-5; D may be TRBD1 (5 bases). The CDR3 is made up of 10 amino acids. Trimming cost V 6 bases and J 11 bases, with 8 bases left between them. Germline assignment: CDR1 MDHEN and CDR2 SYDVKM. This CDR3 is CASRAGTQHF. Written as DNA, the CDR3 is TGTGCCAGCAGGGCAGGGACCCAGCATTTT.

The table lists this clonotype with a few counts. The chain links TRBV7-2 to TRBJ1-1; D possibly corresponds to TRBD1 (5 bases). The CDR3 is 12 residues long. Trimming took off 6 bases at V and 4 bases at J, with 9 bases between the two ends. The germline gives CDR1 SGHTA, CDR2 FQGNSA. The CDR3 DNA reads TGTGCCAGCAGGGGGGTGGGCACTGAAGCTTTCTTT. Translated: CASRGVGTEAFF.

The chain uses TRBV15 and TRBJ1-2; D is unclear. The CDR3 length is 12 residues. V dropped 0 bases and J dropped 7 bases, with 6 bases sitting between them. Germline CDR1 is LNHNV and CDR2 is YYDKDF (reference sequence). CDR3 amino acids: CATSRDFFGYTF. CDR3 bases: TGTGCCACCAGCAGAGATTTTTTTGGCTACACCTTC.

The sample holds a few counts of this clonotype. This chain joins TRBV29-1 and TRBJ2-5; D is ambiguous. The CDR3 consists of 14 residues. V was pared by 5 bases and J by 4 bases, with 17 bases between. Per germline, CDR1 SQVTM and CDR2 ANQGSEA. CDR3 protein: CSVLPGPTSETQYF. The CDR3 nucleotides are TGCAGCGTTTTACCGGGCCCTACTTCAGAGACCCAGTACTTC.

This clonotype has at least ten counts. A read error may produce the germline difference seen at one junction end. V gene TRBV7-6 combines with J gene TRBJ2-5; TRBD2 agrees at 7 bases. CDR3 length equals 15 residues. Germline V gene sequence: CDR1 SGHVS, CDR2 FNYEAQ. CDR3 bases: TGCGCCAGCAGCATCTCGGGACTATCTTTTGAGACCCAGTACTTC. Translated: CASSISGLSFETQYF.

This clonotype occurred many times. The chain uses TRBV27 and TRBJ1-1, with 9 bases that match TRBD1. This CDR3 region has 16 residues. The V gene end was trimmed by 4 bases and the J gene end by 0 bases; junction bases not matched to a gene: 6. CDR1 is MNHEY and CDR2 is SMNVEV in the germline V gene (reference sequence). The CDR3 loop reads CASSSRTGEVNTEAFF. In nucleotides, the CDR3 is TGTGCCAGCAGTTCCAGGACAGGGGAAGTGAACACTGAAGCTTTCTTT.

This clonotype was detected many times. The chain joins TRBV7-2 to TRBJ2-5; maybe TRBD1 (6 bases). CDR1 is SGHTA and CDR2 is FQGNSA in the germline V gene. The CDR3 runs 15 residues. V was cut by 5 bases and J by 5 bases, with 18 bases left in between. The CDR3 loop reads CASSPRTVRGETQYF. For the CDR3, the DNA is TGTGCCAGCAGCCCAAGGACAGTTCGTGGGGAGACCCAGTACTTC.

This clonotype is a singleton in its sample. V gene TRBV4-2 combines with J gene TRBJ2-7; a possible D gene is TRBD2 (6 bases). The CDR3 runs to 14 residues. Germline V gene sequence: CDR1 LGHNA, CDR2 YNFKEQ. Trimming removed 1 base from V and 6 bases from J, with 13 bases in between. CDR3 sequence reads: CASSQVAEPAEQYF. The CDR3 region has the DNA TGTGCCAGCAGCCAAGTAGCGGAGCCAGCCGAGCAGTACTTC.

This clonotype was seen many times. The CDR3 nucleotides read TGTGCCAGTCTAGGTGCAGAGCCCACCTACGAGCAGTACTTC. This gives the protein CASLGAEPTYEQYF. V usage is TRBV28 and J usage is TRBJ2-7; D uncertain. In germline, CDR1 is MDHEN, CDR2 SYDVKM. The CDR3 covers 14 residues. V lost 9 bases, J lost 2 bases, and 17 bases lay in between.

This clonotype has at least ten counts. The CDR3 DNA follows: TGCAGCGTTGAAGATCCGACTGTAATCCAAGAGACCCAGTACTTC. Translated, it gives CSVEDPTVIQETQYF. V gene TRBV29-1 combines with J gene TRBJ2-5; D is ambiguous. The V gene's germline CDR1 is SQVTM and CDR2 ANQGSEA. V lost 0 bases and J lost 1, with 12 bases in between. This CDR3 has 15 amino acids.

This clonotype was counted between two and nine times. The rearrangement links TRBV19 to TRBJ1-1; TRBD1 is a possible D gene (5 bases). Trimming cost V 3 bases and J 4 bases, with 9 bases left between them. This CDR3 is built from 13 residues. Germline loops: CDR1 LNHDA, CDR2 SQIVND (reference sequence). DNA for the CDR3: TGTGCCAGTAGTATCCAGGGCAGCACTGAAGCTTTCTTT. Protein product: CASSIQGSTEAFF. Full variable domain (outside the CDR3, taken from reference TRBV19 and TRBJ1-1): DGGITQSPKYLFRKEGQNVTLSCEQNLNHDAMYWYRQDPGQGLRLIYYSQIVNDFQKGDIAEGYSVSREKKESFPLTVTSAQKNPTAFYLCASSIQGSTEAFFGQGTRLTVV.

This clonotype was observed a single time. The chain links TRBV11-2 to TRBJ2-5; 9 bases are shared with TRBD1. CDR1 and CDR2 from the germline V gene are SGHAT and FQNNGV. V lost 5 bases and J lost 1; bases outside the gene matches: 5. There are 15 residues in the CDR3. The CDR3: CASSEPGQGQETQYF. Written as DNA, the CDR3 is TGTGCCAGCAGCGAGCCGGGACAGGGCCAAGAGACCCAGTACTTC.

This clonotype occurred a few times. The CDR3 coding sequence is TGTGCCAGCAGCCTACCGGGTCACACCGGGGAGCTGTTTTTT. It specifies CASSLPGHTGELFF. The chain couples TRBV7-6 to TRBJ2-2, with D unresolved. V was clipped by 5 bases and J by 3 bases, with 10 bases between them. Germline CDR1 reads SGHVS; CDR2 reads FNYEAQ. The CDR3 contains 14 residues.

The rearrangement joins TRBV9 to TRBJ1-6; the match to TRBD1 covers 7 bases. The CDR3 runs to 16 residues. Germline V gene sequence: CDR1 SGDLS, CDR2 YYNGEE. The junction had 12 bases not matched to a gene; V was cut back by 3 bases and J by 9 bases. CDR3 sequence reads: CASSGPPGRGGSPLHF. The CDR3 region has the DNA TGTGCCAGCAGCGGCCCCCCCGGCAGGGGGGGTTCACCCCTCCACTTT. Together with reference TRBV9 and TRBJ1-6, the CDR3 gives the full variable domain: DSGVTQTPKHLITATGQRVTLRCSPRSGDLSVYWYQQSLDQGLQFLIQYYNGEERAKGNILERFSAQQFPDLHSELNLSSLELGDSALYFCASSGPPGRGGSPLHFGNGTRLTVT.